This TCR beta chain appears in the sequencing data of a study of cytomegalovirus exposure and HLA in healthy donors. The PCR ran on 60 Vbeta and 13 Jbeta primers. Method: immunoSEQ multiplex PCR; TCRdb's copy keeps in-frame clones and lacks some. The table has about 78,000 clones, about 60% seen once. V was cut by 6 bases and J by 9 bases, with 18 bases left in between. CDR3 length equals 15 residues. Germline V gene data show CDR1 as MNHNS and CDR2 as SASEGT. The source material was PBMCs. The clonotype originates from a man aged 25-45 years in good health and CMV-seropositive. The chain links TRBV6-1 to TRBJ1-6, with a possible D match to TRBD1 (5 bases). CDR3 DNA: TGTGCCAGCAGCCCCTTAGCGGGGGATAGTTCACCCCTCCACTTT. Residues: CASSPLAGDSSPLHF.